One sample yielded the 19 T cell receptor beta chains listed below, sequenced in a study of OX40 agonist ivuxolimab in advanced cancers. Sequencing was performed with immunoSEQ multiplex PCR; in TCRdb, only in-frame clones are kept and a portion is missing. The data hold tens of thousands of clones, with approximately 80% observed a single time. Material: CD4+ or CD8+ T cells sorted from blood, obtained in a trial of the OX40 agonist ivuxolimab. Receptor source: an adult with an advanced solid tumor such as melanoma, head and neck, liver or kidney cancer.

The chain joins TRBV19 to TRBJ1-5, with D maybe TRBD1 (5 bases). The V end was cut by 5 bases, the J end by 4 bases, with 18 bases between. The germline V gene encodes CDR1 LNHDA and CDR2 SQIVND (reference sequence). The CDR3 contains 16 residues. The CDR3 nucleotides are TGTGCCAGTAGTTCCTATCAGGGTTATCGGAATCAGCCCCAGCATTTT. Its translation is CASSSYQGYRNQPQHF.

This CDR3 is CASSRTGGTYEQYF. DNA for the CDR3: TGTGCCAGCAGTCGGACAGGGGGTACGTACGAGCAGTACTTC. V gene TRBV7-6 combines with J gene TRBJ2-5; TRBD1 matches 10 bases. The end of the DNA fits TRBJ2-7 better, so the J call may be wrong. CDR3 length: 14 residues. The germline gives CDR1 SGHVS, CDR2 FNYEAQ.

V gene TRBV11-2 combines with J gene TRBJ2-7; either TRBD1 or TRBD2 may fit D (6 bases each). The CDR3 contains 14 residues. Trimming stripped 5 bases from V and 0 bases from J, with 11 bases between. The germline V gene has CDR1 SGHAT and CDR2 FQNNGV. For the CDR3, the DNA is TGTGCCAGCAGCAGAGGGGGACTCTCCTACGAGCAGTACTTC. It codes for CASSRGGLSYEQYF.

The V gene is TRBV23-1, the J gene TRBJ1-1, with D possibly TRBD1 on 5 matching bases. TRBV23-1 is treated as an ORF (open reading frame) with a function not yet certain. The CDR3 totals 14 residues. V was trimmed by 6 bases and J by 3 bases, leaving 14 bases between them. The CDR3, as DNA: TGCGCCAGCAGCCAGTTCCCAGGGTACACTGAAGCTTTCTTT. It specifies CASSQFPGYTEAFF.

The rearrangement uses TRBV12-5 and TRBJ1-4; D uncertain. The V gene's germline CDR1 is LGHNT and CDR2 FRNRAP. V dropped 2 bases and J dropped 7 bases, with 11 bases sitting between them. This CDR3 contains 14 residues. The CDR3 DNA sequence: TGTGCTAGTGGTTTGACCGTGGTGGGTGAAAAACTGTTTTTT. This sequence encodes CASGLTVVGEKLFF. Filled out from reference TRBV12-5 and TRBJ1-4, the complete variable domain reads DARVTQTPRHKVTEMGQEVTMRCQPILGHNTVFWYRQTMMQGLELLAYFRNRAPLDDSGMPKDRFSAEMPDATLATLKIQPSEPRDSAVYFCASGLTVVGEKLFFGSGTQLSVL.

V usage is TRBV5-1 and J usage is TRBJ2-3; possibly TRBD2 for D (5 bases). Germline-derived CDR1 and CDR2 are SGHRS and YFSETQ. Trimming shortened V by 4 bases and J by 2 bases, and 20 bases separated the two germline ends. This CDR3 contains 17 residues. CDR3 coding DNA: TGCGCCAGCAGCCCTACCACGGGCGGGCGGAACACAGATACGCAGTATTTT. Its translation is CASSPTTGGRNTDTQYF.

V is TRBV7-9 and J is TRBJ2-5, with TRBD2 identical over 13 bases. The J call may be wrong; the DNA end is better matched by TRBJ2-7. Per germline, CDR1 SEHNR and CDR2 FQNEAQ (reference sequence). The CDR3 covers 17 residues. CDR3 sequence: CASSLPGLAGLRYEQYF. The CDR3, as DNA: TGTGCCAGCAGCTTACCGGGACTAGCGGGACTTCGCTACGAGCAGTACTTC.

The chain recombines TRBV15 with TRBJ1-1; D might be TRBD1 (5 bases). The germline V and J ends were trimmed by 5 bases and 1 base, with 14 bases remaining between them. Germline CDR1 LNHNV, CDR2 YYDKDF (reference sequence). The length of the CDR3 is 15 residues. The CDR3 loop reads CATSSGPGGNTEAFF. The CDR3 DNA reads as TGTGCCACCAGCTCAGGACCCGGGGGGAACACTGAAGCTTTCTTT.

The genes are TRBV10-3 and TRBJ2-1, with TRBD2 matching over 10 bases. This CDR3 has 16 amino acids. V dropped 2 bases and J dropped 8; count of bases not matched to a gene: 9. Germline V CDR1 and CDR2: ENHRY, SYGVKD. The CDR3 DNA reads TGTGCCATCAGTGAGCCCGATAGCGGGAGGTGGGATGAGCAGTTCTTC. Translated, it gives CAISEPDSGRWDEQFF.

The chain carries TRBV10-3 and TRBJ1-5; D is undetermined. Looked up from germline, CDR1 is ENHRY and CDR2 is SYGVKD. V dropped 4 bases and J dropped 7 bases, with 11 bases sitting between them. The CDR3 length is 13 residues. For the CDR3, the DNA is TGTGCCATCAGTGTGGAGGGTAACCAGCCCCAGCATTTT. Residues: CAISVEGNQPQHF.

The chain recombines TRBV9 with TRBJ2-1, with D unclear. The germline CDR1 and CDR2 sequences are SGDLS and YYNGEE. Between the trimmed V and J ends, which lost 1 base and 5 bases, there was a span of 13 bases. This CDR3 spans 15 amino acids. The CDR3 DNA is TGTGCCAGCAGCGTAACCGGGCGGTCCAACAATGAGCAGTTCTTC. Its translation: CASSVTGRSNNEQFF.

This chain uses TRBV19 with TRBJ2-6; maybe TRBD2 (7 bases). Trimming pared 7 bases from V and 4 bases from J, leaving 17 bases between. This CDR3 is 16 amino acids long. CDR1 is LNHDA and CDR2 is SQIVND in the germline V gene (reference sequence). For the CDR3, the DNA is TGTGCCAGTACTCGAGTGCGGGGGCCCGGGGCCAACGTCCTGACTTTC. Its translation is CASTRVRGPGANVLTF.

The chain recombines TRBV6-4 with TRBJ2-1, with 8 positions matching TRBD1. Per germline, CDR1 MRHNA and CDR2 SNTAGT. Unmatched junction bases numbered 7, after V lost 0 bases and J lost 9 bases. CDR3 length: 15 residues. The CDR3 DNA reads as TGTGCCAGCAGTGACTCGGCAGGGGGCCTCCTTGAGCAGTTCTTC. Translated, it gives CASSDSAGGLLEQFF.

As to this clone: This sample includes further DNA sequences coding for the same CDR3. The rearrangement joins TRBV10-3 to TRBJ2-3; the D is unclear. The germline CDR1 and CDR2 sequences are ENHRY and SYGVKD. Trimming took off 0 bases at V and 1 base at J, with 8 bases between the two ends. The CDR3 is made up of 15 amino acids. The CDR3 loop is CAISESGRGTDTQYF. In DNA, the CDR3 is TGTGCCATCAGTGAGTCGGGTAGGGGCACAGATACGCAGTATTTT.

The J gene is TRBJ2-7, the V gene TRBV7-9; unclear D gene. CDR1 and CDR2 (germline): SEHNR, FQNEAQ (reference sequence). Trimming cost V 0 bases and J 0 bases, with 6 bases left between them. The CDR3 has 14 amino acids. CDR3 nucleotides: TGTGCCAGCAGCTTAGCCGTGAGCTCCTACGAGCAGTACTTC. As protein: CASSLAVSSYEQYF.

This chain joins TRBV18 and TRBJ2-1; no clear D gene. The CDR3 is 13 residues long. The germline CDR1 and CDR2 sequences are KGHSH and LQKENI. V lost 4 bases to trimming and J lost 6 bases, with 10 bases between them. The CDR3: CASSRSSGNEQFF. The DNA for the CDR3 is TGTGCCAGCTCACGCTCTAGTGGCAATGAGCAGTTCTTC.

This clone was counted a few times. This rearrangement joins TRBV6-1 to TRBJ2-2; 10 nucleotides line up with TRBD2. The length of the CDR3 is 15 residues. V gave up 6 bases and J gave up 9 bases; unmatched junction bases: 10. Germline V gene lookup returns CDR1 MNHNS and CDR2 SASEGT. CDR3 DNA sequence: TGTGCCAGCAGCTCCAGGACTAGCGGACGAAGGGAGCTGTTTTTT. Amino acids: CASSSRTSGRRELFF.

V usage is TRBV19 and J usage is TRBJ1-1; TRBD1 might be the D (5 bases). Trimming took off 5 bases at V and 5 bases at J, with 18 bases between the two ends. CDR3 length: 15 amino acids. From germline, CDR1 is LNHDA and CDR2 SQIVND (reference sequence). The chain's CDR3 is CASSSWGGVRTEAFF. In DNA, the CDR3 is TGTGCCAGTAGTTCATGGGGGGGTGTGAGGACTGAAGCTTTCTTT.

This chain connects TRBV7-9 to TRBJ1-2; D perhaps matches TRBD1 (6 bases). V was cut by 5 bases and J by 8 bases, with 15 bases left in between. Germline V gene data show CDR1 as SEHNR and CDR2 as FQNEAQ (reference sequence). The CDR3 has 13 amino acids. The CDR3 here is CASSPQGAYGYTF. DNA of the CDR3: TGTGCCAGCAGCCCACAGGGCGCCTACGGCTACACCTTC.